The rows below give T cell receptor beta chains drawn from one sample of a study of cytomegalovirus exposure and HLA in healthy donors. Produced via immunoSEQ multiplex PCR; TCRdb's table is partial and in-frame only. In the table there are about 92,000 clones, roughly 80% of which are singletons. Sample: PBMCs. These receptors were obtained from a man aged 45 to 65 in good health and CMV-seropositive. Both conserved end residues are part of each CDR3. A D gene is named only where the DNA matches it firmly. Some rows have no size entry. The others give once, few or many, or a class for an expanded clone.

>NA|TRBV25-1|TRBJ2-7|NA
TGTGCCAGCAGTGAAGACGGGTTAACCTACGAGCAGTACTTC
CASSEDGLTYEQYF
>NA|TRBV11-3|TRBJ2-5|NA
TGTGCCAGCAGCTTAGAGGGGCTCCGGGAGACCCAGTACTTC
CASSLEGLRETQYF
>few|TRBV9|TRBJ2-2|NA
TGTGCCAGCAGCGTAGCTTTAGGACACACCACCGGGGAGCTGTTTTTT
CASSVALGHTTGELFF
>NA|TRBV30|TRBJ1-4|NA
TGTGCCTGGAACCTGATTCGGGAAAAACTGTTTTTT
CAWNLIREKLFF
>NA|TRBV7-2|TRBJ2-7|NA
TGTGCCAGCAGCTTAGGAGATGGAGGCCTCTACGAGCAGTACTTC
CASSLGDGGLYEQYF
>NA|TRBV7-2|TRBJ2-5|TRBD2
TGTGCCAGCAGCCCCGGGACTACCCGGGAGACCCAGTACTTC
CASSPGTTRETQYF
>NA|TRBV19|TRBJ1-2|NA
TGTGCCAGTAGCCCGGACACCGGCTATGGCTACACCTTC
CASSPDTGYGYTF
>once|TRBV9|TRBJ2-3|TRBD2
TGTGCCAGCAGCGTTAGCGGGGGGGCTAGCACAGATACGCAGTATTTT
CASSVSGGASTDTQYF
>NA|TRBV4-2|TRBJ1-1|TRBD1
TGTGCCAGCAGCCAAGAAGCACAGGGGGCGTCCACTGAAGCTTTCTTT
CASSQEAQGASTEAFF
>NA|TRBV7-2|TRBJ2-5|NA
TGTGCCAGCAGCTTAGCGCTCGGTTCCGGGACCCAGTACTTC
CASSLALGSGTQYF
>NA|TRBV19|TRBJ2-5|NA
TGTGCCAGTAGTATAGTAGGAGGGGCACAAGAGACCCAGTACTTC
CASSIVGGAQETQYF
>NA|TRBV7-9|TRBJ1-2|NA
TGTGCCAGCAGCCCTGAACAGGGCTTCTATGGCTACACCTTC
CASSPEQGFYGYTF
>NA|TRBV30|TRBJ1-2|NA
TGTGCCTGGAGTCGGGGGGCAGGCTATGGCTACCCCTTC
CAWSRGAGYGYPF
>NA|TRBV25-1|TRBJ2-7|TRBD1
TGTGCCAGCAGTATCCCCTCCGGGACAGGGAGGGAGTACGAGCAGTACTTC
CASSIPSGTGREYEQYF
>NA|TRBV5-6|TRBJ1-1|NA
TGTGCCAGCAGCCCACCCCACAAGGTGAGGGTGAATGAGAACACTGAAGCTTTCTTT
CASSPPHKVRVNENTEAFF
>NA|TRBV10-3|TRBJ1-3|NA
TGTGCCATCAGTGGGACAGATGGAAACACCATATATTTT
CAISGTDGNTIYF
>once|TRBV25-1|TRBJ2-5|NA
TGTGCCAGCAGTGGCAGGGTGTGGGAGACCCAGTACTTC
CASSGRVWETQYF
>NA|TRBV19|TRBJ1-2|TRBD1
TGTGCCAGTAGTACCCGGGACAGGGAGTTATATGGCTACACCTTC
CASSTRDRELYGYTF
>NA|TRBV7-9|TRBJ1-2|TRBD1
TGTGCCAGCAGCTGGGACAGGGGGAATGGCTACACCTTC
CASSWDRGNGYTF
>NA|TRBV5-6|TRBJ2-7|TRBD1
TGTGCCAGCAGGCCTACAGGGGTGAGGGAGCAGTACTTC
CASRPTGVREQYF
>NA|TRBV4-3|TRBJ2-3|NA
TGCGCCAGCAGCCAAGCGCTAGCTCAGGGGCTCGACACAGATACGCAGTATTTT
CASSQALAQGLDTDTQYF
>NA|TRBV7-2|TRBJ2-5|NA
TGTGCCAGCAGCAACCGACAGGCAGAGACCCAGTACTTC
CASSNRQAETQYF
>NA|TRBV5-1|TRBJ2-6|TRBD2
TGCGCCAGCAGCTGGTTCTCGGGAGGCTCTGGGGCCAACGTCCTGACTTTC
CASSWFSGGSGANVLTF
>few|TRBV28|TRBJ1-3|NA
TGTGCCAGCAGTTTGTTTACAGCAAACTCTGGAAACACCATATATTTT
CASSLFTANSGNTIYF